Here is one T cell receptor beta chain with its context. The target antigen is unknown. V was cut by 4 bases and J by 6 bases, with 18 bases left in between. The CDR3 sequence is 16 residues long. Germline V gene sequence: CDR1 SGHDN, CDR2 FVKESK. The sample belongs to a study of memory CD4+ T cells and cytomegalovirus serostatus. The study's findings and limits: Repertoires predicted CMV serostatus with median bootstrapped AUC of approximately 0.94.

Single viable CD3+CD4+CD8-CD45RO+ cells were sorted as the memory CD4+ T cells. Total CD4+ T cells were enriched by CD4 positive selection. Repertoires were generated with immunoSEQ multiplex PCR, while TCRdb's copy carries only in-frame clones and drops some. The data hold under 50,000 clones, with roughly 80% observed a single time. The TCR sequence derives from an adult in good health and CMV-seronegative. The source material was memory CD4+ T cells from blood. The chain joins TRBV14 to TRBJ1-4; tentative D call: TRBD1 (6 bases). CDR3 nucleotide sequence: TGTGCCAGCAGCCCCTATGGAGGGGGGCGAGATGAAAAACTGTTTTTT. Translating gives CASSPYGGGRDEKLFF.